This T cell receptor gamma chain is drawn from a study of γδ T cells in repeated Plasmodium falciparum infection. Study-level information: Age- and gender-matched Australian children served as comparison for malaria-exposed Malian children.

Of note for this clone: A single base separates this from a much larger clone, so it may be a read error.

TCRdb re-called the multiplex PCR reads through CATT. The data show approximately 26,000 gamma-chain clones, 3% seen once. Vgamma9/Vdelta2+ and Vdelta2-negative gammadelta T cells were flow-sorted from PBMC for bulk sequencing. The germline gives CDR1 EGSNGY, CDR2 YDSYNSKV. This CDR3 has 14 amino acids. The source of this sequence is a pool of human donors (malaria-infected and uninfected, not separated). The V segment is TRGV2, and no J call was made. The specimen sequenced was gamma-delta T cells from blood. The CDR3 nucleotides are TGTGCCACCTGGGACGGGCTCCCTTATTATAAGGAACTCTTT. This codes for CATWDGLPYYKELF.